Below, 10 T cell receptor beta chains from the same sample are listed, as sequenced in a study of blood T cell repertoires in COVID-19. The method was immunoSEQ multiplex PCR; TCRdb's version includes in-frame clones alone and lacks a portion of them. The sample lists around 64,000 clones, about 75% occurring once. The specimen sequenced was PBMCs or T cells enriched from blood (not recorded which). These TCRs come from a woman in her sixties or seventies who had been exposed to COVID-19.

CDR3 in DNA: TGTGCCAGCAGCTCCGGGGGAGCCCCGGGAGGAAACACCATATATTTT. This encodes CASSSGGAPGGNTIYF. The chain recombines TRBV9 with TRBJ1-3, with D possibly being TRBD1 (5 bases). This CDR3 region has 16 residues. Germline CDR1 SGDLS, CDR2 YYNGEE. Trimming stripped 4 bases from V and 4 bases from J, with 18 bases between.

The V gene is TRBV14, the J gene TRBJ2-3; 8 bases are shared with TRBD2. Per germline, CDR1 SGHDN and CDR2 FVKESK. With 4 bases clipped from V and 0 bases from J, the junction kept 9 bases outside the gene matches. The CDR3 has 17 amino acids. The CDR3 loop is CASSPQRGGVSTDTQYF. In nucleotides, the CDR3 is TGTGCCAGCAGCCCCCAACGGGGGGGAGTGAGCACAGATACGCAGTATTTT. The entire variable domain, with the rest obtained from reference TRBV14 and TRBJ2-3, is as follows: EAGVTQFPSHSVIEKGQTVTLRCDPISGHDNLYWYRRVMGKEIKFLLHFVKESKQDESGMPNNRFLAERTGGTYSTLKVQPAELEDSGVYFCASSPQRGGVSTDTQYFGPGTRLTVL.

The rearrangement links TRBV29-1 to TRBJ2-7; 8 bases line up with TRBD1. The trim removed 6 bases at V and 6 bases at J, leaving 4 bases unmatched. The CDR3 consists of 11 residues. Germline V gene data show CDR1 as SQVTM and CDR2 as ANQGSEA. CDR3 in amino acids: CSVDTGGEQYF. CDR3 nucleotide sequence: TGCAGCGTCGATACAGGGGGCGAGCAGTACTTC.

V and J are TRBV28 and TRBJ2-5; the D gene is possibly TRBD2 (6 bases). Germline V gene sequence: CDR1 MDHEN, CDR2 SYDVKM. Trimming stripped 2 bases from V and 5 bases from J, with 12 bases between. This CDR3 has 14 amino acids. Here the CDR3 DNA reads TGTGCCAGCAGTTTAGGAGGGTCGGGGGAGACCCAGTACTTC. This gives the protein CASSLGGSGETQYF.

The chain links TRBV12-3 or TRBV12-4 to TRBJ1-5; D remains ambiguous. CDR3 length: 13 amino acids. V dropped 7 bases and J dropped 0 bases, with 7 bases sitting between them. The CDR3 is CASTVYSNQPQHF. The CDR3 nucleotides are TGTGCCAGCACCGTGTATAGCAATCAGCCCCAGCATTTT.

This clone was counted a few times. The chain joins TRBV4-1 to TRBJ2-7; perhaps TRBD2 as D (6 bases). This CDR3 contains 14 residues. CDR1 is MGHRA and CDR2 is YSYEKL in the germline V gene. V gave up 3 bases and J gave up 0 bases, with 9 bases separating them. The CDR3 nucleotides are TGCGCCAGCAGCCATGGGGGGAGCTCCTACGAGCAGTACTTC. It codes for CASSHGGSSYEQYF.

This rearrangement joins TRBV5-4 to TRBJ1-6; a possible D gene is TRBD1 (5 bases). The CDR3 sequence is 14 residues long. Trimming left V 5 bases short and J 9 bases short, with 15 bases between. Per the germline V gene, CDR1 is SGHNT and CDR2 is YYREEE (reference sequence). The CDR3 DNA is TGTGCCAGCAGGCCACAGGATCCCACTTCACCCCTCCACTTT. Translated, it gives CASRPQDPTSPLHF.

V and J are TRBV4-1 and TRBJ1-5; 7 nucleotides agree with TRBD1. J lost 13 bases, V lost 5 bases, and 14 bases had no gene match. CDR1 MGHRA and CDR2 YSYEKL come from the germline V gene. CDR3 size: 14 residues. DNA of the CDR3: TGCGCCAGCAGCTCTCGGACAGGAAGCATGGGGCAGCATTTT. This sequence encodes CASSSRTGSMGQHF.

The CDR3 reads CASSYMGALGYTF. CDR3 sequence (DNA): TGTGCCAGCAGTTACATGGGGGCGCTTGGCTACACCTTC. The chain has TRBV6-2 or TRBV6-3 and TRBJ1-2; possible D gene TRBD1, 6 bases. V was trimmed by 2 bases and J by 7 bases, leaving 11 bases between them. The CDR3 runs to 13 residues. Germline CDR1 reads MNHEY; CDR2 reads SVGEGT.

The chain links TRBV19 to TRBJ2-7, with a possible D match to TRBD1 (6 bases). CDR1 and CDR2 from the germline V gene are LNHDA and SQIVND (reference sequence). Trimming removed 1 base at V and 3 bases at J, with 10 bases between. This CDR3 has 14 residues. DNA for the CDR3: TGTGCCAGTAGTATAGGGGGGCAAGACTACGAGCAGTACTTC. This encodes CASSIGGQDYEQYF.